These 19 T cell receptor beta chains share one sample of origin, sequenced in a study of CD8+ T cells in alopecia areata. In each case, RNA was isolated and then reverse transcribed into cDNA as the sequencing template. Repertoires were generated with immunoSEQ multiplex PCR, while TCRdb's copy carries only in-frame clones and drops some. The data show 200,000 to 250,000 clones, about 56% seen once. Sample: CD8+ T cells sorted from blood. The receptors were sampled from a human donor in good health.

This clone came up a few times. This chain links TRBV6-1 with TRBJ2-2; D remains ambiguous. The CDR3 contains 11 residues. Germline-derived CDR1 and CDR2 are MNHNS and SASEGT. Trimming removed 10 bases at V and 6 bases at J, with 9 bases between. CDR3 region: CATFGAGELFF. The CDR3 nucleotides are TGTGCCACCTTTGGCGCCGGGGAGCTGTTTTTT.

The V and J genes are TRBV27 and TRBJ1-1; D might be TRBD1 (6 bases). Trimming removed 2 bases from V and 1 base from J, with 8 bases in between. Germline loops: CDR1 MNHEY, CDR2 SMNVEV (reference sequence). The CDR3 contains 14 residues. CDR3 sequence (DNA): TGTGCCAGCAGTTTAGCGGGGGCGAACACTGAAGCTTTCTTT. Protein: CASSLAGANTEAFF.

The chain employs TRBV23-1 and TRBJ1-2; D gene unclear. TRBV23-1 has ORF status, its function being uncertain. Trimming removed 0 bases at V and 4 bases at J, with 9 bases between. CDR3 length: 14 amino acids. The CDR3 spells CASSQSGESYGYTF. The CDR3 bases are TGCGCCAGCAGTCAATCTGGAGAATCCTATGGCTACACCTTC.

This clone was observed a few times. V and J are TRBV5-6 and TRBJ2-7; 11 nucleotides line up with TRBD2. From germline, CDR1 is SGHDT and CDR2 YYEEEE. The CDR3 totals 17 residues. Trimming took 4 bases from V and 0 from J; bases not matched to a gene: 9. CDR3 sequence reads: CASSRTGTSGDSYEQYF. The DNA for the CDR3 is TGTGCCAGCAGCCGGACCGGGACTAGCGGCGACTCCTACGAGCAGTACTTC.

In this sample, this clone turned up a few times. The chain employs TRBV27 and TRBJ2-1, with 7 bases lining up with TRBD2. J lost 5 bases, V lost 7 bases, and 11 bases had no gene match. CDR3 size: 15 residues. Germline loops: CDR1 MNHEY, CDR2 SMNVEV (reference sequence). CDR3 DNA: TGTGCCAGCACCCCTTCCGGGGGGTTGGACAATGAGCAGTTCTTC. Its protein is CASTPSGGLDNEQFF.

The chain recombines TRBV29-1 with TRBJ2-7; TRBD1 matches 7 bases. This CDR3 has 13 amino acids. Germline V gene sequence: CDR1 SQVTM, CDR2 ANQGSEA. V dropped 2 bases and J dropped 4; count of bases not matched to a gene: 5. CDR3 coding DNA: TGCAGCGTTGAACGAACGGGACAGTACGAGCAGTACTTC. Amino acid sequence: CSVERTGQYEQYF.

In this sample, this clone turned up a few times. This chain connects TRBV25-1 to TRBJ1-2, with unresolved D. The CDR3 covers 15 residues. CDR1 is MGHDK and CDR2 is SYGVNS in the germline V gene. Trimming took 10 bases from V and 2 from J, leaving 20 bases between them. DNA for the CDR3: TGTGCCAAATATCGCGGAGACAAATACAACTATGGCTACACCTTC. This gives the protein CAKYRGDKYNYGYTF.

This chain uses TRBV30 with TRBJ2-2; D ambiguous. The CDR3 is 11 residues long. Trimming took off 3 bases at V and 7 bases at J, with 6 bases between the two ends. Germline loops: CDR1 GTSNPN, CDR2 SVGIG (reference sequence). The chain's CDR3 is CAWRYGGELFF. CDR3 nucleotides: TGTGCCTGGAGGTACGGCGGGGAGCTGTTTTTT.

The chain joins TRBV27 to TRBJ2-7; 7 positions match TRBD1. The germline gives CDR1 MNHEY, CDR2 SMNVEV (reference sequence). This CDR3 has 14 amino acids. V dropped 3 bases and J dropped 2; count of bases not matched to a gene: 4. CDR3 region: CASSLTGTAYEQYF. CDR3 DNA: TGTGCCAGCAGTTTGACCGGGACAGCCTACGAGCAGTACTTC.

J is TRBJ2-7 and V is TRBV5-6; D may be TRBD1 or TRBD2 (5 bases each). Germline lookup yields CDR1 SGHDT and CDR2 YYEEEE. There are 14 residues in the CDR3. V was cut by 4 bases and J by 3 bases, with 14 bases left in between. CDR3 DNA: TGTGCCAGCAGCCTAGGGGCGGGCTACTACGAGCAGTACTTC. Its translation: CASSLGAGYYEQYF. The full variable domain, its missing parts supplied by reference TRBV5-6 and TRBJ2-7, is DAGVTQSPTHLIKTRGQQVTLRCSPKSGHDTVSWYQQALGQGPQFIFQYYEEEERQRGNFPDRFSGHQFPNYSSELNVNALLLGDSALYLCASSLGAGYYEQYFGPGTRLTVT.

This clone was counted a few times. The chain has TRBV5-1 and TRBJ2-1; D might be TRBD1 or TRBD2, each matching 5 bases. Trimming removed 0 bases at V and 9 bases at J, with 7 bases between. The CDR3 has 12 residues. Germline values: CDR1 SGHRS, CDR2 YFSETQ. The CDR3 region is CASSLGGAEQFF. DNA for the CDR3: TGCGCCAGCAGCTTGGGAGGGGCTGAGCAGTTCTTC.

The rearrangement uses TRBV7-9 and TRBJ2-5; the match to TRBD2 covers 8 bases. Germline lookup yields CDR1 SEHNR and CDR2 FQNEAQ (reference sequence). With 5 bases clipped from V and 2 bases from J, the junction kept 13 bases outside the gene matches. CDR3 size: 17 residues. CDR3 DNA: TGTGCCAGCAGCATAAGCGGTAGCGGGGATGCTCAAGAGACCCAGTACTTC. Its protein product is CASSISGSGDAQETQYF.

The rearrangement joins TRBV30 to TRBJ1-5; D ambiguous. Trimming took 0 bases from V and 3 from J, leaving 12 bases between them. The CDR3 consists of 15 residues. The germline V gene encodes CDR1 GTSNPN and CDR2 SVGIG (reference sequence). The CDR3 loop is CAWSVAPGNNQPQHF. CDR3 in DNA: TGTGCCTGGAGTGTAGCCCCCGGGAACAATCAGCCCCAGCATTTT.

This clone came up once. This chain connects TRBV2 to TRBJ2-1; D is undetermined. Germline assignment: CDR1 SNHLY and CDR2 FYNNEI. CDR3 length: 10 residues. Trimming removed 1 base at V and 8 bases at J, with 0 bases between. CDR3 sequence (DNA): TGTGCCAGCAGTGAAGATGAGCAGTTCTTC. It specifies CASSEDEQFF.

The V call is TRBV28, the J call TRBJ2-7, with TRBD1 matching 7 bases. The CDR3 length is 16 residues. Germline-derived CDR1 and CDR2 are MDHEN and SYDVKM. With 6 bases clipped from V and 9 bases from J, the junction kept 20 bases outside the gene matches. This CDR3 reads CASSPAGGEEGAGQYF. In DNA form, the CDR3 reads TGTGCCAGCAGCCCCGCGGGCGGTGAAGAGGGGGCTGGGCAGTACTTC.

The chain combines TRBV13 with TRBJ2-7, with 7 bases aligning to TRBD1. The trim removed 4 bases at V and 6 bases at J, leaving 3 bases unmatched. Germline CDR1 PRHDT, CDR2 FYEKMQ (reference sequence). This CDR3 has 12 amino acids. The CDR3, as DNA: TGTGCCAGCAGCTCGGACAGGATCGAGCAGTACTTC. As protein: CASSSDRIEQYF.

J is TRBJ2-1 and V is TRBV27; 9 bases map to TRBD2. The germline CDR1 and CDR2 sequences are MNHEY and SMNVEV (reference sequence). Trimming took 6 bases from V and 6 from J; bases not matched to a gene: 9. The CDR3 contains 15 residues. CDR3 amino acids: CASRFFPTSGNEQFF. The CDR3 region has the DNA TGTGCCAGCAGATTCTTCCCGACTAGCGGCAATGAGCAGTTCTTC.

This sequence joins TRBV6-6 and TRBJ2-7; TRBD1 matches 10 bases. Germline V gene lookup returns CDR1 MNHNY and CDR2 SVGAGI (reference sequence). The junction had 3 bases not matched to a gene; V was cut back by 0 bases and J by 1 base. The CDR3 is 16 residues long. The CDR3 spells CASSYSRDRGSYEQYF. The CDR3 DNA reads as TGTGCCAGCAGTTACTCCCGGGACAGGGGATCCTACGAGCAGTACTTC.

The gene calls are TRBV5-1 and TRBJ2-7; tentative D call: TRBD2 (5 bases). This CDR3 comprises 12 residues. Germline CDR1 and CDR2: SGHRS and YFSETQ. V was clipped by 4 bases and J by 3 bases, with 8 bases between them. For the CDR3, the DNA is TGCGCCAGCAGCCGCGCGGGCTACGAGCAGTACTTC. Translating gives CASSRAGYEQYF.